The entry below describes one T cell receptor beta chain. The data are from a study of shared clonotypes between healthy human individuals. V was cut by 8 bases and J by 4 bases, with 9 bases left in between. Germline V gene lookup returns CDR1 LNHNV and CDR2 YYDKDF (reference sequence). The CDR3 totals 12 residues. The naive CD8 population came from CD45RO-negative cells selected for CCR7, without terminally differentiated effector memory CD45RA+ cells. All donors qualified as healthy HIV-negative adults and had experienced no recent acute infections or vaccinations. Repertoires were generated with immunoSEQ multiplex PCR, while TCRdb's copy carries only in-frame clones and drops some. The sample consists of about 2.2 million clones, roughly 93% of them appearing once.

The gene calls are TRBV15 and TRBJ2-1; D perhaps matches TRBD2 (6 bases). The clonotype originates from a man younger than 30 in good health. Some clones in this sample may be carry-over from other donors' samples. The sequenced sample was naive CD8+ T cells from PBMCs. CDR3 protein: CATGTRYNEQFF. For the CDR3, the DNA is TGTGCCACCGGGACTCGATACAATGAGCAGTTCTTC. Full variable domain (rest looked up from reference TRBV15 and TRBJ2-1): DAMVIQNPRYQVTQFGKPVTLSCSQTLNHNVMYWYQQKSSQAPKLLFHYYDKDFNNEADTPDNFQSRRPNTSFCFLDIRSPGLGDTAMYLCATGTRYNEQFFGPGTRLTVL.